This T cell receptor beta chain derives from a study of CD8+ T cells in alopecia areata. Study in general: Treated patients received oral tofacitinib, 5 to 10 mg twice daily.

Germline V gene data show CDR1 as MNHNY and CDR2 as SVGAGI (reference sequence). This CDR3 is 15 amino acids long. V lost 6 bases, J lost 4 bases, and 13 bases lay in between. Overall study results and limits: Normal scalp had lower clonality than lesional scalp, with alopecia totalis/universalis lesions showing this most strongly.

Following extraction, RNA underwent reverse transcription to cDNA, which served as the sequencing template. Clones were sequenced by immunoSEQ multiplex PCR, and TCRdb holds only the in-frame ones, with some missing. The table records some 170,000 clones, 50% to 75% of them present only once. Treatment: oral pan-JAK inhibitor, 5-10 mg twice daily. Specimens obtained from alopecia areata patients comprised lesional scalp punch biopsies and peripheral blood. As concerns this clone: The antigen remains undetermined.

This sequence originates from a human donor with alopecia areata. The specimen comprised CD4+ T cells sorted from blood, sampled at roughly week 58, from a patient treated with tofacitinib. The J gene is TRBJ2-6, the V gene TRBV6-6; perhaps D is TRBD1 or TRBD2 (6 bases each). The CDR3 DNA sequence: TGTGCCAGCAGCACGACAGGACTAGGGGCCAACGTCCTGACTTTC. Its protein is CASSTTGLGANVLTF.